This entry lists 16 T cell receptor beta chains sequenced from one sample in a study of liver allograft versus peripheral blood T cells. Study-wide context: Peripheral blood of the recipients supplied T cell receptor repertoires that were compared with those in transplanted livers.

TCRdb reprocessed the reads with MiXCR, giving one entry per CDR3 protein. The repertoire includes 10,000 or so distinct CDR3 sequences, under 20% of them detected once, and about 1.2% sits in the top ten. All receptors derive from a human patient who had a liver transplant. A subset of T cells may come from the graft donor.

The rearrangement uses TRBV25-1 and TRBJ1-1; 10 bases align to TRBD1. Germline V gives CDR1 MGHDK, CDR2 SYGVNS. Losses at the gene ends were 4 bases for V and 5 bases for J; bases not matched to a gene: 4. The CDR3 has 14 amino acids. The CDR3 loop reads CASSAPGQGTEAFF. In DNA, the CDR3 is TGTGCCAGCAGTGCGCCGGGACAGGGGACTGAAGCTTTCTTT.

CDR3 residues: CAWNLGGGTDTQYF. The CDR3 nucleotides read TGTGCCTGGAATCTTGGCGGGGGGACTGATACGCAGTATTTT. The V and J genes are TRBV30 and TRBJ2-3; 8 bases map to TRBD2. J lost 6 bases, V lost 4 bases, and 9 bases had no gene match. From germline, CDR1 is GTSNPN and CDR2 SVGIG (reference sequence). The CDR3 sequence is 14 residues long.

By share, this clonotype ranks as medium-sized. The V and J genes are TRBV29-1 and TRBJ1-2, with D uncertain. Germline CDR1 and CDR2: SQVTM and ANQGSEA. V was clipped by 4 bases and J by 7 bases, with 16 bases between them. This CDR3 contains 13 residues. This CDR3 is CSVGPQEYSGYTF. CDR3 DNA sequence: TGCAGCGTTGGACCTCAGGAATACTCTGGCTACACCTTC.

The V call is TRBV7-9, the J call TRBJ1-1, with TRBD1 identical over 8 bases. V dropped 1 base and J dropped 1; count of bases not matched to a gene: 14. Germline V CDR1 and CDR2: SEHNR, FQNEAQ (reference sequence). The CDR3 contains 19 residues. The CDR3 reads CASSLGGFRGRRGNTEAFF. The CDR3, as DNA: TGTGCCAGCAGCTTAGGGGGGTTCAGGGGGCGCAGAGGGAACACTGAAGCTTTCTTT.

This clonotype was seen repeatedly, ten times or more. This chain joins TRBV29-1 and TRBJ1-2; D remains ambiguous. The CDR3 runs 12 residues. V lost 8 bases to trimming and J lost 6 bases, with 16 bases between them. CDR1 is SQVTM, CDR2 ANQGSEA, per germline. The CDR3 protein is CSTPDTPDGYTF. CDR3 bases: TGCAGCACCCCCGACACCCCAGATGGCTACACCTTC.

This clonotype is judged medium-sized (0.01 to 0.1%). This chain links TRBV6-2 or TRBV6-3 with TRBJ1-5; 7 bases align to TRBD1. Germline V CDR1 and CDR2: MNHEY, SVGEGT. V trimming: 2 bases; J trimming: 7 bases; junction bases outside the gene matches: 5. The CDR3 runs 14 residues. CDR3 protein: CASSYRGLEQPQHF. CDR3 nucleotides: TGTGCCAGCAGTTACAGGGGGCTTGAACAGCCCCAGCATTTT.

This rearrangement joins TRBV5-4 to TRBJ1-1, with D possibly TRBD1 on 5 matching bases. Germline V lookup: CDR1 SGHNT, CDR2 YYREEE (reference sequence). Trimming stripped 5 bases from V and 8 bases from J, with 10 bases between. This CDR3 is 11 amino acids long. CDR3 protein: CASRGEAEAFF. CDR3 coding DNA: TGTGCCAGCAGGGGGGAGGCCGAAGCTTTCTTT.

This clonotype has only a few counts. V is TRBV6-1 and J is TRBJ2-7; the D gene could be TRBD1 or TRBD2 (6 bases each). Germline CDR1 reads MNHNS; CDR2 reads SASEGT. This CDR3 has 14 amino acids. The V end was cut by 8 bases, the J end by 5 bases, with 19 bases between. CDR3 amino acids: CASRSRRGLDEQYF. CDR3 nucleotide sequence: TGTGCCAGCCGCTCCCGCAGGGGACTCGACGAGCAGTACTTC.

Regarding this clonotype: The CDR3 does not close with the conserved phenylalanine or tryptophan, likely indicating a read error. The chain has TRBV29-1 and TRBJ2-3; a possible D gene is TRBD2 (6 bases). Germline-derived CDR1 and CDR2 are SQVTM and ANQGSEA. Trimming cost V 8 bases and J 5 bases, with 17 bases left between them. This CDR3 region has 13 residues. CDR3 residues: CSTHPPGGDTQYY. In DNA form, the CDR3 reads TGCAGCACCCATCCGCCCGGGGGAGATACGCAGTATTAT.

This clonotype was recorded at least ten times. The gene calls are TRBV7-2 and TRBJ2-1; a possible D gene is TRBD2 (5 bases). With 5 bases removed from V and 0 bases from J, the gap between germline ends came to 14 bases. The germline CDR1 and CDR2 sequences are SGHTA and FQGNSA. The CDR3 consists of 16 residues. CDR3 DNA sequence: TGTGCCAGCAGCCCCACGAGGGCGAGCTCCTACAATGAGCAGTTCTTC. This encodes CASSPTRASSYNEQFF.

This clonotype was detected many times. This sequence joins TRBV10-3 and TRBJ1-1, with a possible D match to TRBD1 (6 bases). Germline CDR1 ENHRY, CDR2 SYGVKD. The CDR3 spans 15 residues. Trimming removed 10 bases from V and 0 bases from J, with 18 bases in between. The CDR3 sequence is CATRWTDVMNTEAFF. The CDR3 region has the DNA TGTGCCACCAGGTGGACAGATGTCATGAACACTGAAGCTTTCTTT.

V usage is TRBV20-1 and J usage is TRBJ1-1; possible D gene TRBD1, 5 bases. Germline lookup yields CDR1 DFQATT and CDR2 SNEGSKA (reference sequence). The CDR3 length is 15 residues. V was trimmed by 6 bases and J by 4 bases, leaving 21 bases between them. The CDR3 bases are TGCAGTGCCACATCCTCAGGGACTAGCCGCACTGAAGCTTTCTTT. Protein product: CSATSSGTSRTEAFF.

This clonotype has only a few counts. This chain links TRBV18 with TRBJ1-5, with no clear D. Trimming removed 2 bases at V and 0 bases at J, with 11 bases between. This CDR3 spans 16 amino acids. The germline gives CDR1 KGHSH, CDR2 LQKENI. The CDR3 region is CASSPLTVTSNQPQHF. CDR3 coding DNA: TGTGCCAGCTCACCATTGACCGTGACTAGCAATCAGCCCCAGCATTTT. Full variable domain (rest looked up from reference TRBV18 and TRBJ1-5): NAGVMQNPRHLVRRRGQEARLRCSPMKGHSHVYWYRQLPEEGLKFMVYLQKENIIDESGMPKERFSAEFPKEGPSILRIQQVVRGDSAAYFCASSPLTVTSNQPQHFGDGTRLSIL.

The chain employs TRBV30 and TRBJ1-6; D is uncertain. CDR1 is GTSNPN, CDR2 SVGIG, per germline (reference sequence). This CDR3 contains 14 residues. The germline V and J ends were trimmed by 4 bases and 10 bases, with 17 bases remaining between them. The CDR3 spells CAWTVAPSRSPLHF. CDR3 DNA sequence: TGTGCCTGGACAGTAGCCCCTTCGAGGTCACCCCTCCACTTT. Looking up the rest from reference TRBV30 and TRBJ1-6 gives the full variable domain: SQTIHQWPATLVQPVGSPLSLECTVEGTSNPNLYWYRQAAGRGLQLLFYSVGIGQISSEVPQNLSASRPQDRQFILSSKKLLLSDSGFYLCAWTVAPSRSPLHFGNGTRLTVT.

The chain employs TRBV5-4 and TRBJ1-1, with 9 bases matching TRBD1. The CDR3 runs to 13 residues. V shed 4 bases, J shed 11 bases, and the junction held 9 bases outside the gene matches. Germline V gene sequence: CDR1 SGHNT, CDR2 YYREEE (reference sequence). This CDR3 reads CASSQNRGLYAFF. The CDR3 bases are TGTGCCAGCAGCCAGAACAGGGGGCTGTATGCTTTCTTT.

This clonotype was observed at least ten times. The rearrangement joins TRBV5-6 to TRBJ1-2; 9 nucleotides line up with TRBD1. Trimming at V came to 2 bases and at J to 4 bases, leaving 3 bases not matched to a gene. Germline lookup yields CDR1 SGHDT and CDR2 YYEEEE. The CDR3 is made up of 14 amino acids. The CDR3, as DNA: TGTGCCAGCAGCTTAACAGGGGGCCGCTATGGCTACACCTTC. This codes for CASSLTGGRYGYTF. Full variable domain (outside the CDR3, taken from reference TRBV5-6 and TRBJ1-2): DAGVTQSPTHLIKTRGQQVTLRCSPKSGHDTVSWYQQALGQGPQFIFQYYEEEERQRGNFPDRFSGHQFPNYSSELNVNALLLGDSALYLCASSLTGGRYGYTFGSGTRLTVV.